This TCR beta chain was sequenced for a study of blood T cell repertoires in COVID-19. The overall study: There were acute and convalescent COVID-19 samples, and they came from the United States, Italy and Spain.

The ends were cut back, 0 bases at V and 0 bases at J, with 18 bases in the middle. Per the germline V gene, CDR1 is MGHRA and CDR2 is YSYEKL. The CDR3 runs to 18 residues. Sequencing was performed with immunoSEQ multiplex PCR; in TCRdb, only in-frame clones are kept and a portion is missing. The table has some 89,000 clones, more than 70% seen once; the top ten hold about 2%. The V gene is TRBV4-1, the J gene TRBJ2-7; D perhaps matches TRBD2 (5 bases). Material for sequencing was peripheral blood. The TCR comes from a man aged 50-60 years with acute or convalescent COVID-19. The CDR3 nucleotides read TGCGCCAGCAGCCAAGATAACCAGATGGGAGATGCCTCCTACGAGCAGTACTTC. Translation: CASSQDNQMGDASYEQYF.